Presented here are 27 T cell receptor beta chains from one specimen sequenced in a study of shared clonotypes between healthy human individuals. Method: immunoSEQ multiplex PCR; TCRdb's copy keeps in-frame clones and lacks some. Among about a million clones listed, more than 65% were seen once. The source material was memory CD4+ T cells sorted from blood. Described subset: CD45RA-negative fraction. These receptors were obtained from a man between 18 and 35 years old in good health.

The chain links TRBV30 to TRBJ2-4, with 7 positions matching TRBD2. The germline gives CDR1 GTSNPN, CDR2 SVGIG (reference sequence). This CDR3 region has 16 residues. V shed 2 bases and J 0 bases; nucleotides not matched to a gene: 7. For the CDR3, the DNA is TGTGCCTGGAGTCCAACCGGGACTATAGCCAAAAACATTCAGTACTTC. Amino acid sequence: CAWSPTGTIAKNIQYF.

This clone was counted between two and nine times. The chain joins TRBV6-6 to TRBJ1-1; TRBD1 agrees at 7 bases. Germline CDR1 MNHNY, CDR2 SVGAGI (reference sequence). The CDR3 contains 13 residues. The V and J ends lost 8 bases and 5 bases, in that order; junction bases with no gene match: 8. The CDR3 bases are TGTGCCAGCCACGGACAGGCTTTGACTGAAGCTTTCTTT. Translated: CASHGQALTEAFF.

This clone appeared a few times. This sample includes further DNA sequences coding for the same CDR3. This chain connects TRBV18 to TRBJ2-6, with TRBD2 matching over 7 bases. CDR1 and CDR2 from the germline V gene are KGHSH and LQKENI. This CDR3 contains 15 residues. V lost 3 bases, J lost 1 base, and 0 bases stayed unmatched. The CDR3 sequence: CASSPGGSGANVLTF. CDR3 nucleotide sequence: TGTGCCAGCTCACCCGGGGGGTCTGGGGCCAACGTCCTGACTTTC.

This clone was observed many times. J is TRBJ2-4 and V is TRBV7-2; D gene ambiguous. V shed 1 base and J shed 3 bases, with 10 bases lying between them. CDR3 length equals 15 residues. The germline CDR1 and CDR2 sequences are SGHTA and FQGNSA. Written as DNA, the CDR3 is TGTGCCAGCAGCTTAGTGGCAGTGGGCAAAAACATTCAGTACTTC. This sequence encodes CASSLVAVGKNIQYF.

A single count supports this clone. One base away lies a much larger clone, so this may be a sequencing read error. Within the sample, other DNA sequences also encode this same CDR3. The CDR3 DNA follows: TGTGCCAGTAGACCCTCTAGCTCCTATAATTCACCCCTCCACTTT. Amino acid sequence: CASRPSSSYNSPLHF. J is TRBJ1-6 and V is TRBV28; D not certain. Germline V gene sequence: CDR1 MDHEN, CDR2 SYDVKM. The CDR3 consists of 15 residues. Trimming left V 9 bases short and J 0 bases short, with 12 bases between. The full variable domain, in which reference TRBV28 and TRBJ1-6 provide the parts outside the CDR3, is DVKVTQSSRYLVKRTGEKVFLECVQDMDHENMFWYRQDPGLGLRLIYFSYDVKMKEKGDIPEGYSVSREKKERFSLILESASTNQTSMYLCASRPSSSYNSPLHFGNGTRLTVT.

This clone was picked up one time. The chain recombines TRBV7-9 with TRBJ1-4, with a tentative D call TRBD1 (6 bases). Per germline, CDR1 SEHNR and CDR2 FQNEAQ (reference sequence). V was cut by 8 bases and J by 8 bases, with 9 bases left in between. CDR3 length: 11 amino acids. This CDR3 reads CASEGGEKLFF. CDR3 coding DNA: TGTGCCAGCGAGGGGGGAGAAAAACTGTTTTTT.

V usage is TRBV5-6 and J usage is TRBJ1-6; D ambiguous. Germline V lookup: CDR1 SGHDT, CDR2 YYEEEE. V was pared by 0 bases and J by 6 bases, with 13 bases between. The CDR3 is made up of 16 amino acids. CDR3 sequence reads: CASSLGTGRTNSPLHF. The CDR3 DNA is TGTGCCAGCAGCTTGGGTACTGGACGGACTAATTCACCCCTCCACTTT.

The sample holds a few counts of this clone. This chain connects TRBV11-3 to TRBJ2-2; 8 nucleotides line up with TRBD1. V shed 4 bases and J 15 bases; nucleotides not matched to a gene: 10. The germline V gene encodes CDR1 SGHNT and CDR2 YENEEA. The CDR3 has 13 amino acids. CDR3 sequence: CASSSVTGGRMFF. CDR3 bases: TGTGCCAGCAGCTCAGTTACAGGGGGGAGGATGTTTTTT.

The J gene is TRBJ2-3, the V gene TRBV5-4, with TRBD2 identical over 15 bases. CDR1 and CDR2 (germline): SGHNT, YYREEE (reference sequence). V gave up 3 bases and J gave up 3 bases; unmatched junction bases: 5. The length of the CDR3 is 17 residues. The CDR3 coding sequence is TGTGCCAGCAGCTCCCGGACTAGCGGGGGGGCAACAGATACGCAGTATTTT. This sequence encodes CASSSRTSGGATDTQYF.

The chain links TRBV18 to TRBJ2-1; D might be TRBD1 (5 bases). The germline V gene encodes CDR1 KGHSH and CDR2 LQKENI. Trimming cost V 5 bases and J 9 bases, with 14 bases left between them. The CDR3 runs to 13 residues. The CDR3 protein is CASSSFQGSEQFF. The CDR3 bases are TGTGCCAGCTCATCGTTTCAGGGCTCTGAGCAGTTCTTC.

As regards this clone: Other DNA sequences from this sample encode an identical CDR3 as well. This sequence joins TRBV5-1 and TRBJ2-5, with a tentative D call TRBD2 (5 bases). Germline-derived CDR1 and CDR2 are SGHRS and YFSETQ. The germline V and J ends were trimmed by 2 bases and 2 bases, with 7 bases remaining between them. This CDR3 is 13 amino acids long. The CDR3 DNA reads as TGCGCCAGCAGCTTCGGACTTCAAGAGACCCAGTACTTC. Amino acids: CASSFGLQETQYF.

This chain connects TRBV10-3 to TRBJ2-5; 7 positions agree with TRBD1. The CDR3 has 13 residues. Germline V gene sequence: CDR1 ENHRY, CDR2 SYGVKD. Trimming removed 9 bases from V and 3 bases from J; junction bases left unmatched: 7. The DNA for the CDR3 is TGTGCCATAGGGACAGCTATGGAAGAGACCCAGTACTTC. As protein: CAIGTAMEETQYF.

The chain joins TRBV30 to TRBJ2-5, with D perhaps matching TRBD2 (5 bases). Trimming stripped 1 base from V and 11 bases from J, with 11 bases between. The CDR3 covers 11 residues. CDR1 and CDR2 (germline): GTSNPN, SVGIG (reference sequence). The CDR3 is CAWSDEGEQYF. CDR3 bases: TGTGCCTGGAGTGATGAGGGAGAGCAGTACTTC.

This clone was found many times. The sample carries other DNA sequences with the same CDR3. V and J are TRBV2 and TRBJ2-3; the D gene could be TRBD1 or TRBD2 (5 bases each). Germline CDR1 reads SNHLY; CDR2 reads FYNNEI. The CDR3 has 12 residues. V was cut by 5 bases and J by 5 bases, with 8 bases left in between. CDR3 bases: TGTGCCAGCAGTAGAGGGGAAGATACGCAGTATTTT. It specifies CASSRGEDTQYF. Supplemented by reference TRBV2 and TRBJ2-3, the full variable domain reads EPEVTQTPSHQVTQMGQEVILRCVPISNHLYFYWYRQILGQKVEFLVSFYNNEISEKSEIFDDQFSVERPDGSNFTLKIRSTKLEDSAMYFCASSRGEDTQYFGPGTRLTVL.

This clone came up many times. The genes are TRBV4-1 and TRBJ1-1; TRBD1 agrees at 8 bases. Germline V CDR1 and CDR2: MGHRA, YSYEKL. With 2 bases clipped from V and 7 bases from J, the junction kept 6 bases outside the gene matches. This CDR3 is 14 amino acids long. This CDR3 reads CASSQPLGTGEAFF. CDR3 coding DNA: TGCGCCAGCAGCCAACCGCTCGGGACAGGTGAAGCTTTCTTT.

The V gene is TRBV10-2, the J gene TRBJ2-5; D might be TRBD1 or TRBD2, each matching 5 bases. Germline values: CDR1 WSHSY, CDR2 SAAADI. This CDR3 is built from 17 residues. The ends were cut back, 4 bases at V and 5 bases at J, with 23 bases in the middle. The CDR3 coding sequence is TGCGCCAGCAGTGGATACCTCCGGGGCCGAGCCCCCGAGACCCAGTACTTC. Amino acids: CASSGYLRGRAPETQYF.

The gene calls are TRBV5-1 and TRBJ2-1; TRBD2 is a possible D gene (6 bases). V was trimmed by 0 bases and J by 4 bases, leaving 11 bases between them. The length of the CDR3 is 15 residues. Germline CDR1 and CDR2: SGHRS and YFSETQ. As DNA, the CDR3 is TGCGCCAGCAGCTTGGGACTAGACCCATACAATGAGCAGTTCTTC. Its protein is CASSLGLDPYNEQFF.

The CDR3 loop reads CSVGAAPDTQYF. The CDR3 DNA reads as TGCAGCGTTGGCGCGGCGCCAGATACGCAGTATTTT. The chain recombines TRBV29-1 with TRBJ2-3, with D unresolved. Deletions cut 4 bases from V and 4 bases from J, with 9 bases between. Germline V gene lookup returns CDR1 SQVTM and CDR2 ANQGSEA. The CDR3 covers 12 residues.

CDR3: CASSGGSIQETQYF. The CDR3 DNA reads as TGTGCCAGTAGTGGGGGTAGTATACAAGAGACCCAGTACTTC. The gene calls are TRBV19 and TRBJ2-5, with D possibly being TRBD1 or TRBD2 (5 bases each). Trimming cost V 5 bases and J 2 bases, with 12 bases left between them. There are 14 residues in the CDR3. Germline CDR1 and CDR2: LNHDA and SQIVND (reference sequence).

V is TRBV5-1 and J is TRBJ2-2, with D tentatively TRBD2 (6 bases). V lost 0 bases and J 0 bases, leaving 12 bases between the germline ends. This CDR3 comprises 17 residues. CDR1 is SGHRS, CDR2 YFSETQ, per germline. The CDR3 DNA sequence: TGCGCCAGCAGCTTGGCGTCTAGCGAGCCGAACACCGGGGAGCTGTTTTTT. This sequence encodes CASSLASSEPNTGELFF.

The chain uses TRBV6-1 and TRBJ1-3; no reliable D call. The CDR3 totals 14 residues. The germline V and J ends were trimmed by 3 bases and 2 bases, with 8 bases remaining between them. CDR1 is MNHNS and CDR2 is SASEGT in the germline V gene. DNA for the CDR3: TGTGCCAGCAGTGATGCAGTTGCTGGAAACACCATATATTTT. It codes for CASSDAVAGNTIYF.

This clone was seen more than once but under ten times. This chain connects TRBV19 to TRBJ1-5; D gene ambiguous. The CDR3 sequence is 15 residues long. V shed 6 bases and J shed 3 bases, with 15 bases lying between them. Germline V gene data show CDR1 as LNHDA and CDR2 as SQIVND (reference sequence). CDR3 in amino acids: CASSGEGIVNQPQHF. The CDR3 nucleotides are TGTGCCAGTAGCGGGGAGGGCATTGTCAATCAGCCCCAGCATTTT.

This clone was counted between two and nine times. The chain combines TRBV28 with TRBJ1-3; D not resolved. The CDR3 covers 14 residues. V was shortened by 3 bases and J by 4 bases, with 10 bases between the two germline ends. The germline V gene encodes CDR1 MDHEN and CDR2 SYDVKM. CDR3: CASSFEMIGNTIYF. CDR3 nucleotides: TGTGCCAGCAGTTTCGAGATGATCGGAAACACCATATATTTT.

The V and J genes are TRBV7-8 and TRBJ2-6; 9 nucleotides line up with TRBD1. Germline CDR1 reads SGHVS; CDR2 reads FQNEAQ. The CDR3 totals 20 residues. Trimming removed 5 bases from V and 0 bases from J; junction bases left unmatched: 14. In DNA form, the CDR3 reads TGTGCCAGCAGCCCAGTCGGTGCACAGGGGGCTATCTCTGGGGCCAACGTCCTGACTTTC. Translating gives CASSPVGAQGAISGANVLTF. The whole variable domain, remainder taken from reference TRBV7-8 and TRBJ2-6, is GAGVSQSPRYKVAKRGQDVALRCDPISGHVSLFWYQQALGQGPEFLTYFQNEAQLDKSGLPSDRFFAERPEGSVSTLKIQRTQQEDSAVYLCASSPVGAQGAISGANVLTFGAGSRLTVL.

The chain joins TRBV4-1 to TRBJ1-2; perhaps TRBD1 as D (6 bases). Germline assignment: CDR1 MGHRA and CDR2 YSYEKL. The CDR3 totals 14 residues. Deletions cut 1 base from V and 0 bases from J, with 6 bases between. For the CDR3, the DNA is TGCGCCAGCAGCCAAGCAGGGGCTAACTATGGCTACACCTTC. Translating it yields CASSQAGANYGYTF.

The CDR3 spells CASKAGSGYTF. DNA of the CDR3: TGTGCCAGCAAGGCAGGGAGTGGCTACACCTTC. The genes are TRBV2 and TRBJ1-2; possible D gene TRBD1, 5 bases. Trimming took 7 bases from V and 7 from J, leaving 10 bases between them. Germline V CDR1 and CDR2: SNHLY, FYNNEI. The CDR3 is made up of 11 amino acids.

The genes are TRBV29-1 and TRBJ2-5; D tentatively reads TRBD1 or TRBD2 (5 bases each). Per the germline V gene, CDR1 is SQVTM and CDR2 is ANQGSEA. This CDR3 contains 13 residues. V was pared by 7 bases and J by 11 bases, with 23 bases between. For the CDR3, the DNA is TGCAGCGCCCGGGACCGAGTCACGAGGGAGCAGTACTTC. Protein product: CSARDRVTREQYF.